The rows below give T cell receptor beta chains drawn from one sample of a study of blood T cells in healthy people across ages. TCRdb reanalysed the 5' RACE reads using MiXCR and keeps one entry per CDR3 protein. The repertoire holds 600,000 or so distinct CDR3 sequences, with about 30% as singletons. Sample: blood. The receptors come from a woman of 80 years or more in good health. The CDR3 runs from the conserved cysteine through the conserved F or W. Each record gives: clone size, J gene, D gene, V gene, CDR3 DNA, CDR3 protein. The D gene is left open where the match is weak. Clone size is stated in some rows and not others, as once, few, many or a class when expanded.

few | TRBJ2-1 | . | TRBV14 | TGTGCCAGCAGCCAAGAGAACATCTTGAACAATGAGCAGTTCTTC | CASSQENILNNEQFF
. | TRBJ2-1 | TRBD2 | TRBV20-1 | TGCAGTGCCAGGGGCGGGGGGACTAGCGAGGACAATGAGCAGTTCTTC | CSARGGGTSEDNEQFF
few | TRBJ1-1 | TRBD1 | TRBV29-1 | TGCAGCGTTGCCGGACAGGCTAACACTGAAGCTTTCTTT | CSVAGQANTEAFF
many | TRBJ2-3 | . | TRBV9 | TGTGCCAGCAGCGTAGACGGGAGATACACAGATACGCAGTATTTT | CASSVDGRYTDTQYF
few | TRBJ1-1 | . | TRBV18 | TGTGCCAACTCCACGGAGCCGCACGGGGCGAACACTGAAGCTTTCTTT | CANSTEPHGANTEAFF
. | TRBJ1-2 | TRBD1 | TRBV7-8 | TGTGCCAGCAGCTTAGTTGAGTTAGGAGGGGGCGCGTACTATGGCTACACCTTC | CASSLVELGGGAYYGYTF
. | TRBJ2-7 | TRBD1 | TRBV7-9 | TGTGCCAGCAGCTCATTAAAAGCCGGGACAGAAAGGTACGAGCAGTACTTC | CASSSLKAGTERYEQYF
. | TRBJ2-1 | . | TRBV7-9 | TGTGCCAGCAGCTTAGGGGACTCCAGGGACATCCAGTTCTTC | CASSLGDSRDIQFF
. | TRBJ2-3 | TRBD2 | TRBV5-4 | TGTGCCAGCAGCGGGACTAGCGGGGTATCGGATACGCAGTATTTT | CASSGTSGVSDTQYF
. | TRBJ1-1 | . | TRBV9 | TGTGCCAGCAGCGCTGGGGCCCAAATGAGCCTGAACACTGAAGCTTTCTTT | CASSAGAQMSLNTEAFF
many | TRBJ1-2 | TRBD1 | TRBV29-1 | TGCAGCGCCCTACGGACAGGTTATGGCTACACCTTC | CSALRTGYGYTF
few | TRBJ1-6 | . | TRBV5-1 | TGCGCCAGCAGCCAGGACGGGGACTATAATTCACCCCTCCACTTT | CASSQDGDYNSPLHF
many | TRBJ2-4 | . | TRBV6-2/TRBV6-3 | TGTGCCAGCAGTTACGCAGGCGGACCCAAAAACATTCAGTACTTC | CASSYAGGPKNIQYF
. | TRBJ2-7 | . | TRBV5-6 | TGTGCCAGCAGCTCTAAGGGGGGGCAGGGCTCCTACGAGCAGTACTTC | CASSSKGGQGSYEQYF
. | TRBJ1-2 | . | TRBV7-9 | TGTGCCAGCAGCTTAGTTCGGCAGGACTATGGCTACACCTTC | CASSLVRQDYGYTF
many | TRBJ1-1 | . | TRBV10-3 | TGTGCCATCAGTGACATGGACAGTCCGAACACTGAAGCTTTCTTT | CAISDMDSPNTEAFF
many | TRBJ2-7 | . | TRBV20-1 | TGCAGTGCTAGAGTAGGGTCTGGGTCCTACGAGCAGTACTTC | CSARVGSGSYEQYF
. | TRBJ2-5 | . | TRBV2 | TGTGCCAGCACCGGACGGCTCATAGGGTATGAGCAGTACTTC | CASTGRLIGYEQYF
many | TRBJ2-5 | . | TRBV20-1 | TGCAGTGCGGACGGGGAAGAGACCCAGTACTTC | CSADGEETQYF
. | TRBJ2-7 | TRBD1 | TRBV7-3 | TGTGCCAGCAGCCCGCAGGGGGTAGGGACGAACAATGAGCAGTACTTC | CASSPQGVGTNNEQYF
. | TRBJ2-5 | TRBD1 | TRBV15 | TGTGCCACCAGCAGAGGGACAGGGGGATTGGAGACCCAGTACTTC | CATSRGTGGLETQYF
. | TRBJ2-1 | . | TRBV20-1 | TGCAGTGCTATGATCCGGGGTCCCCACAATGAGCAGTTCTTC | CSAMIRGPHNEQFF
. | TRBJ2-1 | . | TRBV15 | TGTGCCACCAGCAGAGCCCCAGACAATGAGCAGTTCTTC | CATSRAPDNEQFF
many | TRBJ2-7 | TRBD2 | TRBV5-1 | TGCGCCAGCAGCTGGAGTCTAGCGGGGTACGAGCAGTACTTC | CASSWSLAGYEQYF